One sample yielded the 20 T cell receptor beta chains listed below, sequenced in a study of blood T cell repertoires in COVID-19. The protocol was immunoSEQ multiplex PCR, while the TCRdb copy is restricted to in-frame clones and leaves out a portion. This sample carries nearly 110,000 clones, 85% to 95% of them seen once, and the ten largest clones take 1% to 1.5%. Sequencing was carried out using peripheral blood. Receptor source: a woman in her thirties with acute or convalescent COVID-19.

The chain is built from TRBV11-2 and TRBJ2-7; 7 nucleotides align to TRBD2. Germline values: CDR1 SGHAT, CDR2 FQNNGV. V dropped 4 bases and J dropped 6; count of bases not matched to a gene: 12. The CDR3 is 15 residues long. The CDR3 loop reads CASSSQTSSLSEQYF. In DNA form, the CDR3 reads TGTGCCAGCAGCTCGCAGACTAGCAGTCTCAGCGAGCAGTACTTC.

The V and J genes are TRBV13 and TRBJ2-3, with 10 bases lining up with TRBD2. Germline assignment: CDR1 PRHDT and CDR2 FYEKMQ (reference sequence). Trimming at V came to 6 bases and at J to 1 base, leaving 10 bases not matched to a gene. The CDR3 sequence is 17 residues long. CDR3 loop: CASRLYSGTSGTDTQYF. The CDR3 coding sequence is TGTGCCAGCAGGTTGTACTCCGGGACTAGCGGCACAGATACGCAGTATTTT.

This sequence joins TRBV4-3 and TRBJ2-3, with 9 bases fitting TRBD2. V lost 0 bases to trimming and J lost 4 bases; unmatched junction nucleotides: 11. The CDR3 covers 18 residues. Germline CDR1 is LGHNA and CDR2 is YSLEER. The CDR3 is CASSQEVGAGGQSDTQYF. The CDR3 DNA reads TGCGCCAGCAGCCAAGAGGTGGGAGCGGGGGGCCAGTCAGATACGCAGTATTTT.

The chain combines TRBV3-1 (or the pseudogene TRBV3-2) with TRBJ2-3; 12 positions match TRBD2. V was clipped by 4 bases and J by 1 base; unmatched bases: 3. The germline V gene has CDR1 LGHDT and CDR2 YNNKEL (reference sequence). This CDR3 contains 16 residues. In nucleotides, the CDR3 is TGTGCCAGCAGCCCGACTAGCGGGAGTGGCACAGATACGCAGTATTTT. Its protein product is CASSPTSGSGTDTQYF.

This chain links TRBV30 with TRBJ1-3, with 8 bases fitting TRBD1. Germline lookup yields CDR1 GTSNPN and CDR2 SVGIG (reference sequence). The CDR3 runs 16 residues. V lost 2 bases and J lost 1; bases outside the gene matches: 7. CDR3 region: CAWSRTGSVSGNTIYF. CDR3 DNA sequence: TGTGCCTGGAGTCGGACAGGGTCCGTTTCTGGAAACACCATATATTTT.

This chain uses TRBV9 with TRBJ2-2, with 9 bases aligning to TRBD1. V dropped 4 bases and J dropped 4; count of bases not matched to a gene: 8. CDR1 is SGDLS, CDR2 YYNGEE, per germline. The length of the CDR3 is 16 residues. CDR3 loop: CASSRQQGAGTGELFF. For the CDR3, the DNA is TGTGCCAGCAGCCGGCAACAGGGGGCGGGCACCGGGGAGCTGTTTTTT.

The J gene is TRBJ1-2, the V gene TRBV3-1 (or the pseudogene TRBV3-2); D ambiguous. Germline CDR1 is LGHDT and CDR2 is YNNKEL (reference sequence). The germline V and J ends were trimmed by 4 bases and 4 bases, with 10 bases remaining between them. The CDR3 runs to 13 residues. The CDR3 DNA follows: TGTGCCAGCAGCCTTAAGACAAGCTATGGCTACACCTTC. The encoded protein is CASSLKTSYGYTF.

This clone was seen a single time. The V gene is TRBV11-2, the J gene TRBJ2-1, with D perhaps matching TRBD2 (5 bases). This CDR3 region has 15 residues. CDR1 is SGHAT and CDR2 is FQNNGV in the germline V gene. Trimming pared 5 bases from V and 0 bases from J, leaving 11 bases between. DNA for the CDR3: TGTGCCAGCAGCATCCGGGGTAGCTCCTACAATGAGCAGTTCTTC. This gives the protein CASSIRGSSYNEQFF.

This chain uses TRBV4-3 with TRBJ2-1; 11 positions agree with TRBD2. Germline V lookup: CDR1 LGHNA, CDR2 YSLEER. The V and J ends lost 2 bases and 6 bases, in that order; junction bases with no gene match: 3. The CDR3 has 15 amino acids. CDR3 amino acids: CASSQRLAGPNEQFF. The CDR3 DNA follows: TGCGCCAGCAGCCAACGACTAGCGGGACCCAATGAGCAGTTCTTC.

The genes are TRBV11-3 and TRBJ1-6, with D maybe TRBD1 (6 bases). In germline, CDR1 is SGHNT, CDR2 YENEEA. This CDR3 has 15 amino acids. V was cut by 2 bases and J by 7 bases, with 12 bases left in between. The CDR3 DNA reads TGTGCCAGCAGCTTATTAACAGGGTTGAATTCACCCCTCCACTTT. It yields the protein CASSLLTGLNSPLHF.

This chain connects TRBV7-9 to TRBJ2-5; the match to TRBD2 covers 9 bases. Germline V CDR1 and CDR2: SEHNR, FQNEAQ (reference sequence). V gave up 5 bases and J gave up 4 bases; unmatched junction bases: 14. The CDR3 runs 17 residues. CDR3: CASSDPMGRGGRETQYF. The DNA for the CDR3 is TGTGCCAGCAGCGATCCGATGGGGCGGGGGGGCCGAGAGACCCAGTACTTC.

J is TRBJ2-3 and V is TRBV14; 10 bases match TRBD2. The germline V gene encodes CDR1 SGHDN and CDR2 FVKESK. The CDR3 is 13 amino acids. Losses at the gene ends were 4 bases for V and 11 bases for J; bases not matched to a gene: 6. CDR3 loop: CASSLTVAGGQYF. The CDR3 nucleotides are TGTGCCAGCAGCCTAACTGTAGCGGGGGGGCAGTATTTT.

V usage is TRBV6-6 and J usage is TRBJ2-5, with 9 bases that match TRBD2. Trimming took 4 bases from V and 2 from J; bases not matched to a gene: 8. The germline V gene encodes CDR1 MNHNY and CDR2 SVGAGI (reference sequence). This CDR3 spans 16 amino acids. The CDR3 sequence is CASSSTMAGGQETQYF. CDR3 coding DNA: TGTGCCAGCAGTTCCACAATGGCGGGGGGGCAAGAGACCCAGTACTTC.

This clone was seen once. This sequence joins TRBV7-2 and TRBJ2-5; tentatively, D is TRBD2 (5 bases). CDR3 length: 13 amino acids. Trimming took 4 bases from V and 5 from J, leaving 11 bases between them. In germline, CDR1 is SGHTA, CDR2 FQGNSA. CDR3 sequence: CASSSTSPETQYF. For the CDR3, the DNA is TGTGCCAGCAGCTCTACTAGTCCTGAGACCCAGTACTTC.

The CDR3 DNA is TGTGCCAGCAGCGCGTCCCTTCGAGGTACAAGTGAGCAGTTCTTC. The encoded protein is CASSASLRGTSEQFF. This chain connects TRBV7-9 to TRBJ2-1; D not certain. The CDR3 consists of 15 residues. Per germline, CDR1 SEHNR and CDR2 FQNEAQ (reference sequence). V lost 5 bases and J 9 bases, leaving 20 bases between the germline ends.

CDR3 nucleotide sequence: TGCGCCAGCAGCTTGAGACCCGGGTCTAACTATGGCTACACCTTC. Its translation is CASSLRPGSNYGYTF. The chain employs TRBV5-1 and TRBJ1-2; no clear D. There are 15 residues in the CDR3. V lost 1 base and J lost 0, with 10 bases in between. CDR1 SGHRS and CDR2 YFSETQ come from the germline V gene.

CDR3 protein: CASRAGGAALHF. CDR3 sequence (DNA): TGTGCCAGCAGAGCAGGGGGCGCAGCCCTCCACTTT. The chain carries TRBV28 and TRBJ1-6, with TRBD1 matching over 8 bases. Germline V lookup: CDR1 MDHEN, CDR2 SYDVKM. The J segment lost 14 bases and the V segment lost 6 bases, leaving 6 bases of the junction unmatched. This CDR3 spans 12 amino acids.

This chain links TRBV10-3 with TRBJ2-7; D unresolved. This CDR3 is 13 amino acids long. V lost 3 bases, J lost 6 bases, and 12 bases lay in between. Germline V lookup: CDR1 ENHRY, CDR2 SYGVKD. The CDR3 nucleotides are TGTGCCATCAGTGAACCAGGCTGGATCGAGCAGTACTTC. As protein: CAISEPGWIEQYF.

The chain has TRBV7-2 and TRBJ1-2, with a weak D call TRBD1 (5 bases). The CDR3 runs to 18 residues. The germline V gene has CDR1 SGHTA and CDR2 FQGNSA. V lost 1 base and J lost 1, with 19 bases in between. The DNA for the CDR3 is TGTGCCAGCAGCTTAGAGCAGGGTGAAACTTACTTTAACTATGGCTACACCTTC. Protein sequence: CASSLEQGETYFNYGYTF.

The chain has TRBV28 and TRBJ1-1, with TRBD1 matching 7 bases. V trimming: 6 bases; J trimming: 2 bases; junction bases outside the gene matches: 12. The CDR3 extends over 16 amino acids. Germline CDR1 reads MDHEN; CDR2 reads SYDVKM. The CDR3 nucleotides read TGTGCCAGCAGATCCCCCTTCGGGACAGCTAACACTGAAGCTTTCTTT. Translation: CASRSPFGTANTEAFF.